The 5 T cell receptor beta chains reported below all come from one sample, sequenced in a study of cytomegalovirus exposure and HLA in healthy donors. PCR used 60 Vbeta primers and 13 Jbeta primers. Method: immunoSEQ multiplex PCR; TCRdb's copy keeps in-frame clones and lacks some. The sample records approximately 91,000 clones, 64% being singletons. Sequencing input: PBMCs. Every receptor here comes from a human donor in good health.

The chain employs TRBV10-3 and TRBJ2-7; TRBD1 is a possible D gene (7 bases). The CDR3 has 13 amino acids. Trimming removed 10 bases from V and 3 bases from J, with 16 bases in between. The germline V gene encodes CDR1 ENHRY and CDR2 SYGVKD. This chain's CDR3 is CATTGVGGYEQYF. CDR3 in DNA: TGTGCCACCACAGGGGTGGGGGGCTACGAGCAGTACTTC.

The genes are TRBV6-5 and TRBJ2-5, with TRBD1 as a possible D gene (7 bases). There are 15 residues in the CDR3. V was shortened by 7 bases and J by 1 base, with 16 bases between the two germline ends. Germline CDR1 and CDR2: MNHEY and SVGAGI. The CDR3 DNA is TGTGCCAGCACACTTGGAGGGGGCCTCCAAGAGACCCAGTACTTC. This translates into CASTLGGGLQETQYF.

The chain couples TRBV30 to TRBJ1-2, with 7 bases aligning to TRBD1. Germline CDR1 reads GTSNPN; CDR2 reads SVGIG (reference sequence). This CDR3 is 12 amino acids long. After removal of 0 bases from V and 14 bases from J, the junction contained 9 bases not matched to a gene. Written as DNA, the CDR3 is TGTGCCTGGAGTGTAACCCAGGGGGACACAACCTTC. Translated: CAWSVTQGDTTF.

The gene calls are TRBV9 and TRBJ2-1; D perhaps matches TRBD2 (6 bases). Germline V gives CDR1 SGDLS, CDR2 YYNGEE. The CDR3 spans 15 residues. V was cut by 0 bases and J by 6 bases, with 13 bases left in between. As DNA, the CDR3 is TGTGCCAGCAGCGTAGGTGACCCGCGGGGCAATGAGCAGTTCTTC. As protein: CASSVGDPRGNEQFF.

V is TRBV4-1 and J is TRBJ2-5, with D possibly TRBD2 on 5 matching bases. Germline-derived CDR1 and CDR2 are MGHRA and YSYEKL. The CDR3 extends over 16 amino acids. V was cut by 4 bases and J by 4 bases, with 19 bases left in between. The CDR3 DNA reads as TGCGCCAGCAGCCCAACCGACGGGGTGGTGGTAGAGACCCAGTACTTC. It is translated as CASSPTDGVVVETQYF.